This TCR beta chain emerged from a study of a mutant IDH1 vaccine in newly diagnosed glioma. Across the study: Beginning 4-6 weeks after radiotherapy alone, or with temozolomide cycles, vaccination took place.

This CDR3 has 15 residues. Trimming left V 2 bases short and J 2 bases short, with 12 bases between. Germline lookup yields CDR1 MNHEY and CDR2 SVGAGI. Sequencing used immunoSEQ multiplex PCR; TCRdb keeps in-frame clones, though not all of them. Of tens of thousands of clones in the sample, around 82% were seen once. The time point is: week 47, end of study. Vaccination comprised doses that each held 300 ug of mutant IDH1 20-mer peptide, plus topical imiquimod. About this clone: Its antigen is unidentified.

The chain combines TRBV6-5 with TRBJ1-2, with no clear D. The sequence came from a man aged 18 to 29 with glioma. Some clones in this sample may be carry-over from other donors' samples. The specimen comprised PBMCs, sampled from a glioma patient whose treatment included an IDH1 peptide vaccine. The CDR3 loop is CASSYRVDSNYGYTF. The CDR3 nucleotides are TGTGCCAGCAGTTACAGGGTGGATTCCAACTATGGCTACACCTTC.